The 2 T cell receptor beta chains reported below all come from one sample, sequenced in a study of OX40 agonist ivuxolimab in advanced cancers. Using immunoSEQ multiplex PCR, the repertoire was profiled, and TCRdb retains in-frame clones only, with some absent. The sample has tens of thousands of clones, about nine tenths seen once. Sequenced material: CD4+ or CD8+ T cells sorted from blood, taken in a trial of the OX40 agonist ivuxolimab. The receptors were gathered from an adult with an advanced solid tumor such as melanoma, head and neck, liver or kidney cancer.

This chain joins TRBV5-4 and TRBJ1-2; 7 bases line up with TRBD1. The CDR3 loop spans 15 amino acids. With 6 bases clipped from V and 2 bases from J, the junction kept 10 bases outside the gene matches. CDR1 SGHNT and CDR2 YYREEE come from the germline V gene (reference sequence). In DNA, the CDR3 is TGTGCCAGCACCCAGGGGGGCCAAAAAAACTATGGCTACACCTTC. This encodes CASTQGGQKNYGYTF.

The V gene is TRBV28, the J gene TRBJ2-1, with TRBD2 identical over 14 bases. Germline-derived CDR1 and CDR2 are MDHEN and SYDVKM. J lost 1 base, V lost 3 bases, and 5 bases had no gene match. The CDR3 runs to 18 residues. The CDR3 spells CASSLGLAGALSYNEQFF. The CDR3 nucleotides are TGTGCCAGCAGTTTGGGACTAGCGGGGGCCTTATCCTACAATGAGCAGTTCTTC.